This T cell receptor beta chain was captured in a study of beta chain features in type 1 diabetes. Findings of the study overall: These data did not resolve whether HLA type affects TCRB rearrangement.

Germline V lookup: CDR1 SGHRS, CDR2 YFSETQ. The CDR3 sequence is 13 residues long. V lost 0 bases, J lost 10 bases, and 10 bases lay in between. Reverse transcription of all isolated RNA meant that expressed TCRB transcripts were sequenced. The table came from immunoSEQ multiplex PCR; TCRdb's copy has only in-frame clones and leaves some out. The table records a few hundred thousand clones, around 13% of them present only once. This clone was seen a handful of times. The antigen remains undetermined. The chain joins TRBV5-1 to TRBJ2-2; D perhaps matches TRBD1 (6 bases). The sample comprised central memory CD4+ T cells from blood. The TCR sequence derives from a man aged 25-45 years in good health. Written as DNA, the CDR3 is TGCGCCAGCAGCTTGGGACCGGGACAGGAGCTGTTTTTT. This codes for CASSLGPGQELFF.